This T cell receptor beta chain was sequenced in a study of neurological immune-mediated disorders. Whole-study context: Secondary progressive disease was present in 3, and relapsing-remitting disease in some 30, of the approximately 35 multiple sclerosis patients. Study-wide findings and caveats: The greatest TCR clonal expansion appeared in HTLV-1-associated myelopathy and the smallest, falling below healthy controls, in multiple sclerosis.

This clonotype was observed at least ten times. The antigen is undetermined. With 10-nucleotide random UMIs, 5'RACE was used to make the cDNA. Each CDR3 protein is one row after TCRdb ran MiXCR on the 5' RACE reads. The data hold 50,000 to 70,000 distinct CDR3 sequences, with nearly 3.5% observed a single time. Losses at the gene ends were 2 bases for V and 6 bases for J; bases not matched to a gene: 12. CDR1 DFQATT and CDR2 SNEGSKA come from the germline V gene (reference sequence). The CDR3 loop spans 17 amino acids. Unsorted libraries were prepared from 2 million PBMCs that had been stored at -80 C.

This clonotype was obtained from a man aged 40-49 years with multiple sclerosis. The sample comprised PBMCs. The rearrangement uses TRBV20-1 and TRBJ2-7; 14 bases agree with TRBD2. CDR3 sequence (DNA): TGCAGTGCTAGAAAGACTAGCGGGGGGGCTTCTCATCCCGAGCAGTACTTC. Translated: CSARKTSGGASHPEQYF.